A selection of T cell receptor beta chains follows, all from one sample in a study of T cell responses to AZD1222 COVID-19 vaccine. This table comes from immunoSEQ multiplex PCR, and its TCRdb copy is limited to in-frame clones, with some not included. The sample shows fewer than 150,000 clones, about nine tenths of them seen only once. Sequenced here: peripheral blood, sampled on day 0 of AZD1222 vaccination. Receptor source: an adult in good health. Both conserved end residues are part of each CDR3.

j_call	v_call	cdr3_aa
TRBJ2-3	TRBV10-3	CAISEAKTSGGALDTQYF
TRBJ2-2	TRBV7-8	CASSPKTGMNTGELFF
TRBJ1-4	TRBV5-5	CASTFRDSGYEKLFF
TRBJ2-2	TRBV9	CASSGSTGPTGELFF
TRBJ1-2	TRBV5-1	CASSLGGNYGYTF
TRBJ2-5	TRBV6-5	CASSETNKPRAQYF
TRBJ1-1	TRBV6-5	CASIPGQMNTEAFF
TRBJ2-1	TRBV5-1	CASSLPRDGPSAGASYNEQFF
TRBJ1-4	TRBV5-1	CASSPWTSTNEKLFF
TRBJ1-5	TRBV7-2	CASSPRGYPNQPQHF
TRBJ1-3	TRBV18	CASSPPVLSGNTIYF
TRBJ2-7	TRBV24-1	CATSDRTGTNFHEQYF
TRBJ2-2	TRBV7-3	CASSPEPGLARAGELFF
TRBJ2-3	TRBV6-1	CASSEPGLSTDTQYF
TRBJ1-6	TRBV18	CASSPKTGDHSPLHF
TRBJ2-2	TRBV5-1	CASSLEDADGELFF
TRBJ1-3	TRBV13	CASSLQGTGNTIYF
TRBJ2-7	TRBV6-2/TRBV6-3	CASSYSTPPKQYF
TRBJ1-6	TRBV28	CATSSSSSYNSPLHF
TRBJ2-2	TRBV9	CASSVGRGMSTGELFF
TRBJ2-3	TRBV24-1	CATSHRTSGGTDTQYF
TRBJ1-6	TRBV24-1	CATSEGQGHNSPLHF
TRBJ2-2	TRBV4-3	CASSHSRGANTGELFF
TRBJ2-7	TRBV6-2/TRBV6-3	CASSYGAGSEQYF
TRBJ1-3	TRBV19	CASSPNRAAGNTIYF
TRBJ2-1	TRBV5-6	CASSLGRTGIYNEQFF
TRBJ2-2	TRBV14	CASSLLGGPGELFF
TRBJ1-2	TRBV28	CASSFVETVHSNAGYTF
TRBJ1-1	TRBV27	CASSLRGPNTEAFF